This TCR beta chain was identified during a study of T cell responses to AZD1222 COVID-19 vaccine. Clones were sequenced by immunoSEQ multiplex PCR, and TCRdb holds only the in-frame ones, with some missing. This table holds around 100,000 clones, 85% to 90% found once. Study-level points and caveats: Repertoires were sampled only after the peak T cell response.

As for this clone: What it binds is unknown.

The CDR3 covers 14 residues. Germline V CDR1 and CDR2: SEHNR, FQNEAQ (reference sequence). J lost 0 bases, V lost 5 bases, and 1 base had no gene match. The genes are TRBV7-9 and TRBJ2-7; 10 bases align to TRBD2. Material: peripheral blood, obtained on day 0 of AZD1222 vaccination. The sequence came from an adult in good health. CDR3 loop: CASSPSGSSYEQYF. The CDR3 region has the DNA TGTGCCAGCAGCCCTAGCGGGAGCTCCTACGAGCAGTACTTC. The full variable domain, in which reference TRBV7-9 and TRBJ2-7 provide the parts outside the CDR3, is DTGVSQNPRHKITKRGQNVTFRCDPISEHNRLYWYRQTLGQGPEFLTYFQNEAQLEKSRLLSDRFSAERPKGSFSTLEIQRTEQGDSAMYLCASSPSGSSYEQYFGPGTRLTVT.